This T cell receptor (beta chain) was identified in a study of blood T cell repertoires in COVID-19. This CDR3 has 14 residues. V lost 6 bases to trimming and J lost 0 bases; unmatched junction nucleotides: 4. Germline loops: CDR1 SGHDT, CDR2 YYEEEE. Original processing methods: Quantification of nucleated cells was approximated via reference gene primer amplification. Profiled with immunoSEQ multiplex PCR; TCRdb holds only in-frame clones, not every one. From that table come the V and J calls and clone size; the DNA was used to work out D and trimming. Found here are 85,000 to 95,000 clones, less than 85% of them singletons; the top ten hold 6% to 8.5%.

The sequenced sample was peripheral blood. This receptor was obtained from a man between 65 and 80 years old with acute or convalescent COVID-19. The chain combines TRBV5-6 with TRBJ2-3; 7 bases line up with TRBD1. The DNA of the CDR3 is TGTGCCAGCAAGGGACAGCTTAGCACAGATACGCAGTATTTT. Encoded protein: CASKGQLSTDTQYF. The whole variable domain, filled in from reference TRBV5-6 and TRBJ2-3, reads DAGVTQSPTHLIKTRGQQVTLRCSPKSGHDTVSWYQQALGQGPQFIFQYYEEEERQRGNFPDRFSGHQFPNYSSELNVNALLLGDSALYLCASKGQLSTDTQYFGPGTRLTVL.